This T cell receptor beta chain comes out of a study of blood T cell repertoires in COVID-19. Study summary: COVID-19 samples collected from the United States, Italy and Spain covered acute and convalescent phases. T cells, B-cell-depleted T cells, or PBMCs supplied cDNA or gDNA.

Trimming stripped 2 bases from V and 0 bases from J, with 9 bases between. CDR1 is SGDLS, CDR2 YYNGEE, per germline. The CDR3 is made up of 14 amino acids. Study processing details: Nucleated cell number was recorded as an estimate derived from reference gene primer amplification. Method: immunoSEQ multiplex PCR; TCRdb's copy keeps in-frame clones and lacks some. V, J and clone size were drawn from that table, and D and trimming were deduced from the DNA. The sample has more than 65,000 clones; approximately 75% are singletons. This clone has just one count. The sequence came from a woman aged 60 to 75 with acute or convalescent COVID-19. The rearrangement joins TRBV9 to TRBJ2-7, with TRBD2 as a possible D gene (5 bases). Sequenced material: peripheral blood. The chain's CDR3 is CASSVAGISYEQYF. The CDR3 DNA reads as TGTGCCAGCAGCGTGGCCGGGATCTCCTACGAGCAGTACTTC. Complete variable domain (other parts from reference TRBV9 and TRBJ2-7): DSGVTQTPKHLITATGQRVTLRCSPRSGDLSVYWYQQSLDQGLQFLIQYYNGEERAKGNILERFSAQQFPDLHSELNLSSLELGDSALYFCASSVAGISYEQYFGPGTRLTVT.